What follows are 31 T cell receptor beta chains derived from one specimen sequenced in a study of cytomegalovirus exposure and HLA in healthy donors. The data were produced by immunoSEQ multiplex PCR, yet TCRdb's version contains in-frame clones alone and is incomplete. The repertoire has 150,000 or so clones, 70% to 90% of them found once; the top ten carry roughly 1.9%. The specimen was PBMCs. Receptor source: a human donor in good health.

This chain joins TRBV7-8 and TRBJ2-7, with D possibly matching TRBD1 (6 bases). This CDR3 comprises 14 residues. The ends were cut back, 2 bases at V and 2 bases at J, with 10 bases in the middle. Germline V gene lookup returns CDR1 SGHVS and CDR2 FQNEAQ. The CDR3 loop is CASSLLTGTYEQYF. The DNA for the CDR3 is TGTGCCAGCAGCTTATTAACAGGGACCTACGAGCAGTACTTC.

This clone was counted a single time. The chain links TRBV18 to TRBJ1-2; 10 nucleotides agree with TRBD1. This CDR3 is built from 14 residues. Germline CDR1 reads KGHSH; CDR2 reads LQKENI. With V trimmed by 6 bases and J by 3 bases, 4 bases remained unmatched. The CDR3 DNA sequence: TGTGCCAGCTCCGGGACAGGGGCCGACTATGGCTACACCTTC. The encoded protein is CASSGTGADYGYTF.

V and J are TRBV2 and TRBJ2-3; TRBD2 might be the D (6 bases). The length of the CDR3 is 14 residues. Germline CDR1 reads SNHLY; CDR2 reads FYNNEI. Trimming cost V 7 bases and J 0 bases, with 11 bases left between them. CDR3 residues: CASTGTLSTDTQYF. Written as DNA, the CDR3 is TGTGCCAGCACCGGGACTCTAAGCACAGATACGCAGTATTTT.

CDR3 amino acids: CASRQGGLSTYEQYF. Written as DNA, the CDR3 is TGTGCCAGCCGACAGGGAGGACTTTCTACCTACGAGCAGTACTTC. V gene TRBV6-1 combines with J gene TRBJ2-7; a possible D gene is TRBD1 (7 bases). The germline V gene has CDR1 MNHNS and CDR2 SASEGT. The ends were cut back, 8 bases at V and 2 bases at J, with 19 bases in the middle. This CDR3 comprises 15 residues.

The chain couples TRBV19 to TRBJ1-6; 9 bases agree with TRBD1. The V and J ends lost 5 bases and 7 bases, in that order; junction bases with no gene match: 6. This CDR3 spans 15 amino acids. Germline V gene lookup returns CDR1 LNHDA and CDR2 SQIVND (reference sequence). CDR3 coding DNA: TGTGCCAGTAGTCACAGGGGGCAAGTAAATTCACCCCTCCACTTT. Translating gives CASSHRGQVNSPLHF. The full variable domain, in which reference TRBV19 and TRBJ1-6 provide the parts outside the CDR3, is DGGITQSPKYLFRKEGQNVTLSCEQNLNHDAMYWYRQDPGQGLRLIYYSQIVNDFQKGDIAEGYSVSREKKESFPLTVTSAQKNPTAFYLCASSHRGQVNSPLHFGNGTRLTVT.

The gene calls are TRBV27 and TRBJ2-7; 9 bases match TRBD1. Germline CDR1 reads MNHEY; CDR2 reads SMNVEV (reference sequence). The CDR3 spans 15 residues. J lost 5 bases, V lost 3 bases, and 8 bases had no gene match. This chain's CDR3 is CASSFYGTGRNEQYF. DNA of the CDR3: TGTGCCAGCAGTTTCTACGGGACAGGGAGGAACGAGCAGTACTTC.

This clone has a handful of counts. The rearrangement joins TRBV7-2 to TRBJ1-2; the D gene is possibly TRBD1 (6 bases). The CDR3 sequence is 13 residues long. With 5 bases removed from V and 2 bases from J, the gap between germline ends came to 9 bases. Germline V lookup: CDR1 SGHTA, CDR2 FQGNSA. CDR3 sequence reads: CASSGQLNYGYTF. The CDR3 nucleotides read TGTGCCAGCAGCGGACAGCTCAACTATGGCTACACCTTC.

This clone was observed a few times. The chain joins TRBV5-5 to TRBJ1-2; D unclear. CDR3 size: 11 residues. Germline V gives CDR1 SGHKS, CDR2 YYEKEE (reference sequence). Trimming cost V 0 bases and J 6 bases, with 3 bases left between them. CDR3 sequence reads: CASSLANGYTF. CDR3 sequence (DNA): TGTGCCAGCAGCTTGGCAAATGGCTACACCTTC. Full variable domain (remainder filled in from reference TRBV5-5 and TRBJ1-2): DAGVTQSPTHLIKTRGQQVTLRCSPISGHKSVSWYQQVLGQGPQFIFQYYEKEERGRGNFPDRFSARQFPNYSSELNVNALLLGDSALYLCASSLANGYTFGSGTRLTVV.

DNA of the CDR3: TGTGCCACCAGCACGCGGCTAGCGGGGGTGAGAGATACGCAGTATTTT. This codes for CATSTRLAGVRDTQYF. The chain couples TRBV15 to TRBJ2-3; 10 bases match TRBD2. Trimming at V came to 4 bases and at J to 5 bases, leaving 9 bases not matched to a gene. The CDR3 extends over 16 amino acids. Germline assignment: CDR1 LNHNV and CDR2 YYDKDF (reference sequence).

This clone came up once. The rearrangement uses TRBV7-2 and TRBJ2-3, with 13 bases that match TRBD2. The CDR3 consists of 16 residues. The germline gives CDR1 SGHTA, CDR2 FQGNSA. After removal of 5 bases from V and 6 bases from J, the junction contained 8 bases not matched to a gene. Here the CDR3 DNA reads TGTGCCAGCAGCACCCGACTAGCGGGAGGAGGGGATACGCAGTATTTT. Amino acids: CASSTRLAGGGDTQYF.

This clone was detected only once. The V call is TRBV7-8, the J call TRBJ2-1; TRBD1 aligns across 9 bases. V shed 7 bases and J 7 bases; nucleotides not matched to a gene: 20. Per the germline V gene, CDR1 is SGHVS and CDR2 is FQNEAQ. The CDR3 spans 18 residues. The CDR3 reads CASTRDRAFRQTPNEQFF. Written as DNA, the CDR3 is TGTGCCAGCACTAGGGACAGGGCTTTTAGGCAAACCCCTAATGAGCAGTTCTTC.

This rearrangement joins TRBV6-1 to TRBJ1-1; weak D call: TRBD1 (5 bases). CDR3 size: 14 residues. Germline V lookup: CDR1 MNHNS, CDR2 SASEGT. Trimming took off 0 bases at V and 5 bases at J, with 10 bases between the two ends. The CDR3 nucleotides read TGTGCCAGCAGTGAAGCAGCCAGGGTTACTGAAGCTTTCTTT. This sequence encodes CASSEAARVTEAFF.

The table lists this clone with a count of one. This chain connects TRBV5-4 to TRBJ2-3; D might be TRBD1 (8 bases). The germline gives CDR1 SGHNT, CDR2 YYREEE (reference sequence). V was clipped by 4 bases and J by 6 bases, with 18 bases between them. This CDR3 has 15 amino acids. Here the CDR3 reads CASSRPDREGDTQYF. The CDR3 DNA reads TGTGCCAGCAGCCGACCGGACAGGGAGGGGGATACGCAGTATTTT.

This chain uses TRBV4-3 with TRBJ2-7; possible D gene TRBD1, 6 bases. The germline gives CDR1 LGHNA, CDR2 YSLEER. V lost 1 base to trimming and J lost 1 base, with 17 bases between them. CDR3 length: 17 amino acids. The CDR3 DNA is TGCGCCAGCAGCCAAGGGTTTAGAGACAGGACATCCTACGAGCAGTACTTC. Translated: CASSQGFRDRTSYEQYF.

This clone is a singleton in its sample. The chain is built from TRBV2 and TRBJ1-1, with 9 bases fitting TRBD1. Per germline, CDR1 SNHLY and CDR2 FYNNEI. This CDR3 spans 16 amino acids. The V gene end was trimmed by 5 bases and the J gene end by 7 bases; junction bases not matched to a gene: 14. CDR3 nucleotide sequence: TGTGCCAGCAGTCCCCGGGACAGGGTATTAGCCGTTGAAGCTTTCTTT. This sequence encodes CASSPRDRVLAVEAFF.

The V call is TRBV7-3, the J call TRBJ1-1; D not certain. This CDR3 has 14 amino acids. The germline CDR1 and CDR2 sequences are SGHTA and FQGTGA. The V gene lost 3 bases and the J gene lost 3 bases, with 11 bases spanning the gap. Written as DNA, the CDR3 is TGTGCCAGCAGCTTCGGGGTGAGGGACACTGAAGCTTTCTTT. It specifies CASSFGVRDTEAFF.

This clone was found a few times. CDR3 amino acids: CASSAHQGSEAFF. As DNA, the CDR3 is TGTGCCAGCAGCGCACATCAGGGTTCTGAAGCTTTCTTT. The rearrangement uses TRBV9 and TRBJ1-1; D might be TRBD1 (5 bases). There are 13 residues in the CDR3. Trimming removed 3 bases at V and 6 bases at J, with 12 bases between. From germline, CDR1 is SGDLS and CDR2 YYNGEE.

Only one count was recorded for this clone. The chain uses TRBV27 and TRBJ2-6; D might be TRBD1 (6 bases). This CDR3 comprises 15 residues. Germline CDR1 is MNHEY and CDR2 is SMNVEV (reference sequence). V was clipped by 4 bases and J by 2 bases, with 9 bases between them. CDR3 residues: CASSSTGTGANVLTF. The CDR3 DNA reads TGTGCCAGCAGTTCAACAGGGACTGGGGCCAACGTCCTGACTTTC.

There are a few counts of this clone. This sequence joins TRBV15 and TRBJ2-1, with 7 bases lining up with TRBD2. The length of the CDR3 is 15 residues. Germline V gene lookup returns CDR1 LNHNV and CDR2 YYDKDF (reference sequence). The ends lost 5 bases at V and 4 bases at J; junction bases unmatched: 8. The CDR3 sequence is CATSAAGDPYNEQFF. The CDR3 coding sequence is TGTGCCACCAGCGCCGCGGGAGACCCTTACAATGAGCAGTTCTTC.

This sequence joins TRBV19 and TRBJ1-5; 8 nucleotides match TRBD1. The CDR3 has 16 residues. The germline gives CDR1 LNHDA, CDR2 SQIVND (reference sequence). V lost 0 bases to trimming and J lost 5 bases; unmatched junction nucleotides: 6. CDR3 nucleotides: TGTGCCAGTAGTATAGATGACAGGGGAATGGATCAGCCCCAGCATTTT. Translation: CASSIDDRGMDQPQHF.

This clone appeared a few times. V is TRBV6-5 and J is TRBJ1-2; 10 bases match TRBD1. The CDR3 is 14 amino acids. Germline CDR1 MNHEY, CDR2 SVGAGI. With V trimmed by 8 bases and J by 8 bases, 11 bases remained unmatched. CDR3 sequence (DNA): TGTGCCAGCTCTACCGACAGGGGGCCTAGGGGCTACACCTTC. Translation: CASSTDRGPRGYTF.

This clone was seen only a few times. The CDR3 bases are TGTGCCAGCAGCTTATTGGGACAGGCGAACACCGGGGAGCTGTTTTTT. Protein product: CASSLLGQANTGELFF. The rearrangement links TRBV7-9 to TRBJ2-2; TRBD1 matches 8 bases. With 2 bases clipped from V and 0 bases from J, the junction kept 2 bases outside the gene matches. The CDR3 sequence is 16 residues long. Germline V CDR1 and CDR2: SEHNR, FQNEAQ (reference sequence).

This chain links TRBV5-6 with TRBJ2-1; weak D call: TRBD1 (6 bases). This CDR3 has 14 residues. CDR1 is SGHDT and CDR2 is YYEEEE in the germline V gene. The V and J ends lost 0 bases and 5 bases respectively, with 9 bases between them. For the CDR3, the DNA is TGTGCCAGCAGCTTGGGAACAGGGCACAATGAGCAGTTCTTC. Translation: CASSLGTGHNEQFF.

Note on this clone: The sample has other DNA sequences that encode this CDR3 too. The genes are TRBV7-8 and TRBJ1-1, with D uncertain. Trimming removed 2 bases at V and 1 base at J, with 8 bases between. Per germline, CDR1 SGHVS and CDR2 FQNEAQ. There are 14 residues in the CDR3. CDR3 coding DNA: TGTGCCAGCAGCTTAAGCTCTCCGAACACTGAAGCTTTCTTT. Encoded protein: CASSLSSPNTEAFF.

Only one count was recorded for this clone. The rearrangement joins TRBV19 to TRBJ2-6; tentatively, D is TRBD1 (6 bases). This CDR3 comprises 16 residues. Germline V gene sequence: CDR1 LNHDA, CDR2 SQIVND (reference sequence). The V end was cut by 3 bases, the J end by 1 base, with 10 bases between. CDR3 bases: TGTGCCAGTAGTATCTTCACAGGGTCTGGGGCCAACGTCCTGACTTTC. As protein: CASSIFTGSGANVLTF.

This rearrangement joins TRBV7-9 to TRBJ2-2; tentatively, D is TRBD1 (6 bases). The CDR3 covers 14 residues. The V end was cut by 6 bases, the J end by 4 bases, with 12 bases between. CDR1 and CDR2 from the germline V gene are SEHNR and FQNEAQ (reference sequence). CDR3 nucleotide sequence: TGTGCCAGCAGGTTTTTAGGGGGCACCGGGGAGCTGTTTTTT. Its protein is CASRFLGGTGELFF.

The rearrangement uses TRBV9 and TRBJ1-1; TRBD1 agrees at 7 bases. V lost 0 bases to trimming and J lost 5 bases; unmatched junction nucleotides: 4. Germline CDR1 reads SGDLS; CDR2 reads YYNGEE. CDR3 size: 14 residues. The CDR3 is CASSVGQGETEAFF. As DNA, the CDR3 is TGTGCCAGCAGCGTAGGCCAGGGGGAGACTGAAGCTTTCTTT.

V and J are TRBV5-4 and TRBJ2-7, with D possibly matching TRBD1 (7 bases). Germline V gene data show CDR1 as SGHNT and CDR2 as YYREEE (reference sequence). CDR3 length: 14 amino acids. Trimming removed 3 bases at V and 0 bases at J, with 10 bases between. CDR3 residues: CASSSQGGSYEQYF. The CDR3 coding sequence is TGTGCCAGCAGCTCCCAGGGGGGCTCCTACGAGCAGTACTTC.

The V and J genes are TRBV7-9 and TRBJ2-7, with TRBD2 identical over 9 bases. This CDR3 contains 14 residues. The germline gives CDR1 SEHNR, CDR2 FQNEAQ (reference sequence). J was trimmed by 9 bases and V by 5 bases; bases with no gene match: 11. CDR3 region: CASSQGLAVRVQYF. The CDR3 bases are TGTGCCAGCAGCCAGGGACTAGCTGTGAGGGTGCAGTACTTC.

This rearrangement joins TRBV30 to TRBJ2-7; weak D call: TRBD1 (5 bases). Trimming left V 7 bases short and J 5 bases short, with 18 bases between. The germline V gene encodes CDR1 GTSNPN and CDR2 SVGIG (reference sequence). This CDR3 has 13 residues. The CDR3, as DNA: TGTGCCTATAACCAACAGGATTATGACGAGCAGTACTTC. It translates to CAYNQQDYDEQYF.

The chain links TRBV15 to TRBJ2-5; 8 bases map to TRBD2. J lost 7 bases, V lost 0 bases, and 10 bases had no gene match. Germline V gene sequence: CDR1 LNHNV, CDR2 YYDKDF (reference sequence). This CDR3 has 16 amino acids. The CDR3 loop is CATSRDGTGLGGTQYF. CDR3 in DNA: TGTGCCACCAGCAGAGATGGAACGGGACTAGGTGGGACCCAGTACTTC.